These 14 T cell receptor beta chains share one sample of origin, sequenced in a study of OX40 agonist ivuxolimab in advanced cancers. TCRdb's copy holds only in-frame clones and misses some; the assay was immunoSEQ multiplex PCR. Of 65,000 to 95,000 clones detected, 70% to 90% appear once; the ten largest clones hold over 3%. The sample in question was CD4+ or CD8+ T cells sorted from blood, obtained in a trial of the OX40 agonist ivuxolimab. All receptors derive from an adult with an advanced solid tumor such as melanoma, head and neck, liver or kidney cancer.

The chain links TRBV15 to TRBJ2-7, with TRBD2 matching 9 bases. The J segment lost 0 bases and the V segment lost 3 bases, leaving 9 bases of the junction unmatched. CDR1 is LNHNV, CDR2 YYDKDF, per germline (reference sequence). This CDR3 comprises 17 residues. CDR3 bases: TGTGCCACCAGCAGGGCCAGAGGTAGCGGGAGCTCCTACGAGCAGTACTTC. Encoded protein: CATSRARGSGSSYEQYF.

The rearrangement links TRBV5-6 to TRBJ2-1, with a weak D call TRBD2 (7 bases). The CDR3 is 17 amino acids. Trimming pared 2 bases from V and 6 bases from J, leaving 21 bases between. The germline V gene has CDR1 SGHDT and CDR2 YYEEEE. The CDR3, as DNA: TGTGCCAGCAGCTTCCTTCCGTCCGGGGGGCTTTTCAATGAGCAGTTCTTC. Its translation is CASSFLPSGGLFNEQFF. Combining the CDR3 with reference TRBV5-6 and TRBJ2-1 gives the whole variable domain DAGVTQSPTHLIKTRGQQVTLRCSPKSGHDTVSWYQQALGQGPQFIFQYYEEEERQRGNFPDRFSGHQFPNYSSELNVNALLLGDSALYLCASSFLPSGGLFNEQFFGPGTRLTVL.

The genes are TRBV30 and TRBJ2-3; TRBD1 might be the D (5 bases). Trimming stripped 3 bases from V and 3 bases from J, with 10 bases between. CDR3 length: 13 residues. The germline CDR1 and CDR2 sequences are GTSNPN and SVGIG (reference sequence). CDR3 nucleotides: TGTGCCTGGAGCAGGGTGAGGACAGATACGCAGTATTTT. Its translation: CAWSRVRTDTQYF.

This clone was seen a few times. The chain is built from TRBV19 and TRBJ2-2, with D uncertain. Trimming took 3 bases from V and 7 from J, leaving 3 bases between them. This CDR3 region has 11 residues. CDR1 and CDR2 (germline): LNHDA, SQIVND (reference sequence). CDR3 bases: TGTGCCAGTAGTATCTACGGGGAGCTGTTTTTT. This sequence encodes CASSIYGELFF.

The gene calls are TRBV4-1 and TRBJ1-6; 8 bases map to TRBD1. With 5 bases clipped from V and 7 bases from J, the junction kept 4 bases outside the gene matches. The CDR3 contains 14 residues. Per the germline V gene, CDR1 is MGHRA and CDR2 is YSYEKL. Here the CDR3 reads CASSLDRANSPLHF. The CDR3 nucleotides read TGCGCCAGCAGCTTGGACAGGGCGAATTCACCCCTCCACTTT.

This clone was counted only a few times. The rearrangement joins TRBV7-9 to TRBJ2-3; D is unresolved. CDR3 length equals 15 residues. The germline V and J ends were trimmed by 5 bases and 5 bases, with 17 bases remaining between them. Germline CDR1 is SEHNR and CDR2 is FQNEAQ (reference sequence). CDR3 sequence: CASSLIPSVGDTQYF. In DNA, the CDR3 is TGTGCCAGCAGCCTAATACCCTCTGTGGGAGATACGCAGTATTTT.

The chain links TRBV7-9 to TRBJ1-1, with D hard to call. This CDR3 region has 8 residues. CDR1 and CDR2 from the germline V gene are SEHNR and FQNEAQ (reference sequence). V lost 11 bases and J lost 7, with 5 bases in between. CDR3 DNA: TGTGCCGGAGATGAAGCTTTCTTT. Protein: CAGDEAFF.

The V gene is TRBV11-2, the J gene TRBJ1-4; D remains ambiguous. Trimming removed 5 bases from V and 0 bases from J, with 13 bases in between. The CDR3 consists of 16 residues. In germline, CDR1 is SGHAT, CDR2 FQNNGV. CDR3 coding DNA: TGTGCCAGCAGCCGCTTTGGCGAGGCAACTAATGAAAAACTGTTTTTT. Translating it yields CASSRFGEATNEKLFF.

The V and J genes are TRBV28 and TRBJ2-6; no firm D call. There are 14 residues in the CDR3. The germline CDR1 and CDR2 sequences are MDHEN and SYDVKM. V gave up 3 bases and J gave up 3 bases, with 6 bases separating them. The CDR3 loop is CASSFFNGANVLTF. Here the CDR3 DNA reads TGTGCCAGCAGTTTTTTTAATGGGGCCAACGTCCTGACTTTC.

The CDR3 reads CASSPPDRSPHGYTF. The CDR3 nucleotides read TGTGCCAGCAGCCCCCCGGACAGGTCTCCCCATGGCTACACCTTC. This chain links TRBV7-2 with TRBJ1-2; 7 bases map to TRBD1. CDR1 is SGHTA and CDR2 is FQGNSA in the germline V gene. CDR3 size: 15 residues. V shed 5 bases and J 6 bases; nucleotides not matched to a gene: 12.

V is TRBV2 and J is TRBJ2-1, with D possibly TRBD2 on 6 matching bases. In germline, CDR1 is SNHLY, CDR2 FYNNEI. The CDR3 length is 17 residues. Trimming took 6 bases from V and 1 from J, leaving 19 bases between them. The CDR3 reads CASREGPTSKSYNEQFF. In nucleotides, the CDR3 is TGTGCCAGCAGGGAGGGACCAACCTCGAAATCCTACAATGAGCAGTTCTTC.

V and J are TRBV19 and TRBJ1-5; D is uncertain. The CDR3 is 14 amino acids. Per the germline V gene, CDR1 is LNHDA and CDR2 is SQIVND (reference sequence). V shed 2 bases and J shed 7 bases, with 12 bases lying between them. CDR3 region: CASSIWAKPQPQHF. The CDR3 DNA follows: TGTGCCAGTAGTATATGGGCAAAGCCGCAGCCCCAGCATTTT.

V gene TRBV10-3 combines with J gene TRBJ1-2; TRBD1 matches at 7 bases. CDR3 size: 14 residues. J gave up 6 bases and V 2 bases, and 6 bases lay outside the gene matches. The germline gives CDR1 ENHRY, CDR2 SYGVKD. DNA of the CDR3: TGTGCCATCAGTGAGAGAGACAGGGACGATGGCTACACCTTC. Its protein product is CAISERDRDDGYTF.

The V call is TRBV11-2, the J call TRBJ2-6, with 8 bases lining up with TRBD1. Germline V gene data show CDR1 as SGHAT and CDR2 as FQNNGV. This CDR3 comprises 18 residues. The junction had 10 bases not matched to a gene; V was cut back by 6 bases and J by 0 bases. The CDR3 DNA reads TGTGCCAGCAGACCACTCAGGGGGCCAATCTCTGGGGCCAACGTCCTGACTTTC. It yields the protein CASRPLRGPISGANVLTF.